These T cell receptor beta chains were read from a single sample in a study of beta chain features in type 1 diabetes. Some clones are missing from TCRdb's copy, which holds only in-frame ones; the method was immunoSEQ multiplex PCR. In the table there are roughly 100,000 clones, roughly 28% of which are singletons. Sample: central memory CD4+ T cells from blood. Receptors originate from a woman under 30 with type 1 diabetes. Each CDR3 is given with its conserved first and last residue. Fields, in order: J gene, V gene, clone size, CDR3 protein. Part of the rows lack a size; the others show once, few, many or a class for expanded clones.

J gene: TRBJ2-1; V gene: TRBV9; clone size: few; CDR3 protein: CASSAQYTSSYNEQFF
J gene: TRBJ2-3; V gene: TRBV7-2; clone size: few; CDR3 protein: CASSSMEGDTQYF
J gene: TRBJ2-6; V gene: TRBV6-1; clone size: .; CDR3 protein: CAVLISGANVLTF
J gene: TRBJ2-1; V gene: TRBV20-1; clone size: .; CDR3 protein: CSAPRGGEQFF
J gene: TRBJ2-1; V gene: TRBV10-3; clone size: .; CDR3 protein: CAIGQSSYNEQFF
J gene: TRBJ1-1; V gene: TRBV29-1; clone size: many; CDR3 protein: CSVAGQANTEAFF
J gene: TRBJ1-2; V gene: TRBV6-5; clone size: .; CDR3 protein: CASSYSIRGYYGYTF
J gene: TRBJ1-4; V gene: TRBV7-9; clone size: few; CDR3 protein: CASSLDGQPNEKLFF
J gene: TRBJ2-5; V gene: TRBV5-1; clone size: .; CDR3 protein: CASSPRTGAETQYF
J gene: TRBJ2-3; V gene: TRBV5-1; clone size: .; CDR3 protein: CASSLGTGGDTQYF
J gene: TRBJ2-1; V gene: TRBV7-9; clone size: .; CDR3 protein: CASSQRLAGENEQFF
J gene: TRBJ2-2; V gene: TRBV13; clone size: .; CDR3 protein: CASSFLDRDTGELFF
J gene: TRBJ1-2; V gene: TRBV10-2; clone size: .; CDR3 protein: CASSDGGEFYGYTF
J gene: TRBJ1-4; V gene: TRBV30; clone size: .; CDR3 protein: CASSATGTNEKLFF
J gene: TRBJ1-5; V gene: TRBV18; clone size: .; CDR3 protein: CASSPPGESQHF
J gene: .; V gene: TRBV5-4; clone size: .; CDR3 protein: CASSSGHNYEQYF
J gene: TRBJ2-5; V gene: TRBV18; clone size: .; CDR3 protein: CASSPGGQKTQYF
J gene: TRBJ1-1; V gene: TRBV5-1; clone size: few; CDR3 protein: CASSIVDRNTEAFF
J gene: TRBJ2-1; V gene: TRBV6-5; clone size: .; CDR3 protein: CASSYLLGGGGNEQFF
J gene: TRBJ2-2; V gene: TRBV4-1; clone size: few; CDR3 protein: CASSQASGGFPGELFF
J gene: TRBJ2-1; V gene: TRBV7-9; clone size: few; CDR3 protein: CASSLEAGAPAEFF
J gene: TRBJ2-7; V gene: TRBV5-4; clone size: few; CDR3 protein: CASSKDGGSYEQYF